This note documents a single TCR beta chain sequence. The table came from immunoSEQ multiplex PCR; TCRdb's copy has only in-frame clones and leaves some out. In the table there are more than 70,000 clones, 85% to 90% of which are singletons. The germline V gene encodes CDR1 SGHRS and CDR2 YFSETQ. Trimming took off 0 bases at V and 11 bases at J, with 14 bases between the two ends. The CDR3 has 13 residues. The data were taken from a study of PD-L1 blockade in urothelial cancer. Study at large: Blood analysis was done at 3 weeks (second dose) and 6 weeks after treatment began.

V is TRBV5-1 and J is TRBJ1-1, with D possibly being TRBD1 (6 bases). Sequencing used PBMCs, obtained around atezolizumab (anti-PD-L1) treatment. The clonotype comes from a man aged 55 to 70 with urothelial cancer. The CDR3 DNA reads TGCGCCAGCAGCTTGGCCATGGGGGGGGGCGCTTTCTTT. It specifies CASSLAMGGGAFF.